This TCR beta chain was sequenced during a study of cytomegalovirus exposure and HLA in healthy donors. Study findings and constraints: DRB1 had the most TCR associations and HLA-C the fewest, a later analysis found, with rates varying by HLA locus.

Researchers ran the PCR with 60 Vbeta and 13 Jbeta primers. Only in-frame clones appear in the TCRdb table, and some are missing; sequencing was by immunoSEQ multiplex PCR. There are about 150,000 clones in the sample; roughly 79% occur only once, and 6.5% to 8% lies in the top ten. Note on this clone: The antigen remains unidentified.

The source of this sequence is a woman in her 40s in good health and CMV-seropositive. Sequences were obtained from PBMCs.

The CDR3 loop reads CAWGTWEGEKLFF. CDR3 in DNA: TGTGCCTGGGGGACCTGGGAGGGTGAAAAACTGTTTTTT. The genes are TRBV30 and TRBJ1-4, with a weak D call TRBD1 (5 bases). CDR3 length equals 13 residues. V lost 5 bases, J lost 7 bases, and 14 bases lay in between. Germline CDR1 is GTSNPN and CDR2 is SVGIG (reference sequence).